Listed below are T cell receptor beta chains from one sample, sequenced in a study of blood T cells in healthy people across ages. TCRdb independently ran MiXCR on the 5' RACE reads; one entry per CDR3 protein. The sample lists fewer than 1.5 million distinct CDR3 sequences, around 39% seen once, with roughly 7.7% in the top ten. Specimen: blood. The receptors were sampled from a woman between 18 and 29 years old in good health. CDR3s leave out the opening cysteine and the closing phenylalanine or tryptophan.

J | V | CDR3
TRBJ1-2 | TRBV3-1 | ASSHREGGYT
TRBJ2-2 | TRBV2 | ASSGAGDNTGELF
TRBJ2-1 | TRBV6-2/TRBV6-3 | ASSQGQHNEQF
TRBJ2-1 | TRBV20-1 | SARDPSGSSYNEQF
TRBJ2-7 | TRBV15 | ATSRDFDSRYEQY
TRBJ2-1 | TRBV20-1 | SARDKVVETQF
TRBJ2-5 | TRBV7-3 | ASSLTGGARETQY
TRBJ2-3 | TRBV5-6 | ASSPAAGVTDTQY
NA | TRBV19 | ASRTTSEKQETQY
TRBJ2-5 | TRBV29-1 | SAEALSWSETQY
TRBJ2-7 | TRBV6-1 | ASNSVYEQY
TRBJ2-5 | TRBV29-1 | SVEIQPGETQY
TRBJ2-7 | TRBV4-1 | ASSHPGQGTKEQY
TRBJ1-1 | TRBV7-9 | ASSRGSYTEAF
TRBJ2-7 | TRBV6-2/TRBV6-3 | ASRPLSGGASYEQY